The following is a T cell receptor beta chain sequence with its context. This specimen comes from a study of blood T cell repertoires in COVID-19. Study details: The study drew acute and convalescent COVID-19 samples from the United States, Italy and Spain.

The method was immunoSEQ multiplex PCR; TCRdb's version includes in-frame clones alone and lacks a portion of them. The sample contains roughly 150,000 clones, about four fifths of which appear only once. This clonotype originated in a woman of 80 years or more with acute or convalescent COVID-19. The sequenced sample consisted of peripheral blood.

The CDR3 loop is CASSLPGQGAYEQYF. The CDR3 DNA reads TGTGCCAGCAGCTTACCGGGACAGGGTGCCTACGAGCAGTACTTC. This sequence joins TRBV5-4 and TRBJ2-7, with 9 bases identical to TRBD1. Losses at the gene ends were 2 bases for V and 2 bases for J; bases not matched to a gene: 5. This CDR3 has 15 residues. Germline-derived CDR1 and CDR2 are SGHNT and YYREEE (reference sequence).